One sample yielded the 3 T cell receptor beta chains listed below, sequenced in a study of cytomegalovirus exposure and HLA in healthy donors. PCR was performed using 60 Vbeta and 13 Jbeta primers. Produced via immunoSEQ multiplex PCR; TCRdb's table is partial and in-frame only. Of around 150,000 clones in the sample, roughly 70% are singletons; the top ten hold roughly 4%. Sequenced: PBMCs. Receptors originate from a man in his sixties in good health and CMV-seronegative.

The chain combines TRBV19 with TRBJ1-3, with a weak D call TRBD1 (6 bases). Trimming removed 4 bases from V and 0 bases from J, with 13 bases in between. CDR1 is LNHDA and CDR2 is SQIVND in the germline V gene (reference sequence). The CDR3 consists of 16 residues. The CDR3 bases are TGTGCCAGTAGTACGCCGACAGGACTCTCTGGAAACACCATATATTTT. Translated: CASSTPTGLSGNTIYF.

The chain carries TRBV5-6 and TRBJ2-7, with D possibly matching TRBD1 (6 bases). V gave up 3 bases and J gave up 1 base, with 11 bases separating them. Germline assignment: CDR1 SGHDT and CDR2 YYEEEE. CDR3 length: 14 residues. The CDR3 bases are TGTGCCAGCAGCTCCCGGGACACGTCCTACGAGCAGTACTTC. Its translation: CASSSRDTSYEQYF.

CDR3 sequence reads: CASRLTGTLSYEQYF. CDR3 in DNA: TGTGCCAGCAGACTAACGGGGACACTGTCCTACGAGCAGTACTTC. The chain is built from TRBV7-2 and TRBJ2-7; TRBD1 might be the D (6 bases). V was shortened by 6 bases and J by 1 base, with 16 bases between the two germline ends. The CDR3 extends over 15 amino acids. Germline V CDR1 and CDR2: SGHTA, FQGNSA.